This T cell receptor (beta chain) was sequenced for a study of shared clonotypes between healthy human individuals. Overall study results and limits: Rarefaction indicated that sorted-subset sequencing remained incomplete although depth was large.

This clone was seen many times. Its matching antigen is unknown. Other DNA sequences in this sample translate to the same CDR3. V was trimmed by 2 bases and J by 4 bases, leaving 6 bases between them. This CDR3 contains 12 residues. Germline lookup yields CDR1 SGHTA and CDR2 FQGNSA. Several immunoSEQ plates held equal portions of the genomic DNA taken from each subset. Using immunoSEQ multiplex PCR, the repertoire was profiled, and TCRdb retains in-frame clones only, with some absent. This sample yields nearly 1 million clones, of which around three quarters are seen a single time; approximately 1.5% belongs to the top ten.

Sequencing was performed on memory CD4+ T cells sorted from blood. The sample's subset: CD45RA-negative fraction. This receptor was taken from a man between 18 and 35 years old in good health. The rearrangement joins TRBV7-2 to TRBJ2-7, with D maybe TRBD2 (5 bases). CDR3: CASSLSGYEQYF. The CDR3 nucleotides read TGTGCCAGCAGCTTATCGGGATACGAGCAGTACTTC.